What follows are 16 T cell receptor beta chains derived from one specimen sequenced in a study of T cells in tuberculosis (dated by TCRdb to between 2017 and 2018). The time point label corresponds to: new active TB diagnosis, blood taken before or within 7 days of starting treatment. Preparation of the library involved the immunoSEQ multiplex PCR assay. Sourced from immuneACCESS, this table was stored by TCRdb with only in-frame sequences that have V and J called. A share of the clones is absent; for the studies checked, an unresolved V gene accounts for under half, and the remainder has no known explanation. This sample holds around 35,000 clones; approximately 89% were observed only once. About 2.4% of the sample rests with the top ten. This material consisted of PBMCs, taken at tuberculosis diagnosis. These receptors were collected from an adult with tuberculosis.

CDR3 sequence reads: CASSSGITDTQYF. The CDR3 nucleotides are TGTGCCAGCAGCTCGGGGATCACAGATACGCAGTATTTT. The J gene is TRBJ2-3, the V gene TRBV11-3; tentative D call: TRBD2 (5 bases). V was shortened by 4 bases and J by 2 bases, with 7 bases between the two germline ends. The germline gives CDR1 SGHNT, CDR2 YENEEA. This CDR3 is 13 amino acids long.

This clone was counted between two and nine times. The DNA for the CDR3 is TGTGCCAGCAGTTCAACCCCCGGACAGTGGCAGTTCTTC. Its translation is CASSSTPGQWQFF. V and J are TRBV28 and TRBJ2-1; maybe TRBD1 (6 bases). Germline V lookup: CDR1 MDHEN, CDR2 SYDVKM. This CDR3 region has 13 residues. The ends were cut back, 4 bases at V and 12 bases at J, with 16 bases in the middle.

The chain joins TRBV1 to TRBJ2-7; the D call in the table, TRBD1, was not verified against the DNA. TRBV1 constitutes a pseudogene. This CDR3 has 19 residues. Here the CDR3 DNA reads TGCACCAGCAGCCAAGGAGGGCAGGGGGCTTGCCCCTGGCTATACGAGCAGTACGTC. This gives the protein CTSSQGGQGACPWLYEQYV.

This chain links TRBV28 with TRBJ2-1; tentatively, D is TRBD2 (5 bases). With 6 bases removed from V and 9 bases from J, the gap between germline ends came to 9 bases. The CDR3 is 11 amino acids. The germline CDR1 and CDR2 sequences are MDHEN and SYDVKM. This chain's CDR3 is CASSSSPEQFF. DNA of the CDR3: TGTGCCAGCAGCTCTAGCCCTGAGCAGTTCTTC.

The rearrangement uses TRBV6-5 and TRBJ2-1, with unresolved D. The CDR3 covers 12 residues. The germline gives CDR1 MNHEY, CDR2 SVGAGI. Trimming shortened V by 7 bases and J by 2 bases, and 6 bases separated the two germline ends. CDR3 sequence: CASTTPYNEQFF. The CDR3 nucleotides read TGTGCCAGCACTACCCCCTACAATGAGCAGTTCTTC.

The V and J genes are TRBV15 and TRBJ1-6; D uncertain. The V end was cut by 2 bases, the J end by 9 bases, with 8 bases between. Germline CDR1 and CDR2: LNHNV and YYDKDF (reference sequence). CDR3 size: 13 residues. In nucleotides, the CDR3 is TGTGCCACCAGCAGAAAAAACTTTTCACCCCTCCACTTT. This gives the protein CATSRKNFSPLHF.

The V call is TRBV6-5, the J call TRBJ1-3, with D unclear. V was pared by 4 bases and J by 0 bases, with 13 bases between. This CDR3 contains 16 residues. The germline CDR1 and CDR2 sequences are MNHEY and SVGAGI. The DNA of the CDR3 is TGTGCCAGCAGTTCCCCGGCGGGGAACTCTGGAAACACCATATATTTT. Translation gives CASSSPAGNSGNTIYF.

This chain connects TRBV4-1 to TRBJ1-1, with TRBD1 identical over 8 bases. The V and J ends lost 6 bases and 0 bases, in that order; junction bases with no gene match: 9. The germline CDR1 and CDR2 sequences are MGHRA and YSYEKL. This CDR3 is 16 amino acids long. CDR3 in DNA: TGCGCCAGCAGAACCGGACAGGGAATCCTGAACACTGAAGCTTTCTTT. This codes for CASRTGQGILNTEAFF.

The CDR3, as DNA: TGTGCCAGCAGCGTACAGGGGGCGCGCAGCACCGGGGAGCTGTTTTTT. It yields the protein CASSVQGARSTGELFF. The genes are TRBV5-6 and TRBJ2-2; 9 nucleotides match TRBD1. CDR3 size: 16 residues. The germline V gene has CDR1 SGHDT and CDR2 YYEEEE. After removal of 4 bases from V and 4 bases from J, the junction contained 8 bases not matched to a gene.

In its sample, this clone was seen once. This chain joins TRBV30 and TRBJ2-1, with TRBD2 matching over 13 bases. The CDR3 is made up of 15 amino acids. Germline values: CDR1 GTSNPN, CDR2 SVGIG (reference sequence). V gave up 3 bases and J gave up 6 bases; unmatched junction bases: 5. DNA of the CDR3: TGTGCCTGGAGAAAGGGACTAGCGGGAATCAATGAGCAGTTCTTC. This encodes CAWRKGLAGINEQFF. Drawing the rest from reference TRBV30 and TRBJ2-1, the complete variable domain is SQTIHQWPATLVQPVGSPLSLECTVEGTSNPNLYWYRQAAGRGLQLLFYSVGIGQISSEVPQNLSASRPQDRQFILSSKKLLLSDSGFYLCAWRKGLAGINEQFFGPGTRLTVL.

This clone was observed a single time. This sequence joins TRBV7-2 and TRBJ2-3; 8 bases fit TRBD2. Looked up from germline, CDR1 is SGHTA and CDR2 is FQGNSA. V shed 7 bases and J 0 bases; nucleotides not matched to a gene: 9. The CDR3 sequence is 16 residues long. CDR3 in DNA: TGTGCCAGCAAACCCAGCGGGGGCCATAGCACAGATACGCAGTATTTT. Translating it yields CASKPSGGHSTDTQYF.

This clone was picked up a small number of times. V gene TRBV27 combines with J gene TRBJ1-6, with TRBD1 identical over 7 bases. The length of the CDR3 is 15 residues. The trim removed 6 bases at V and 6 bases at J, leaving 8 bases unmatched. Germline V CDR1 and CDR2: MNHEY, SMNVEV (reference sequence). The CDR3 reads CASRTWTGLNSPLHF. The CDR3 nucleotides are TGTGCCAGCAGAACCTGGACAGGACTTAATTCACCCCTCCACTTT.

This rearrangement joins TRBV2 to TRBJ2-3; TRBD2 agrees at 12 bases. The CDR3 consists of 16 residues. After removal of 7 bases from V and 4 bases from J, the junction contained 9 bases not matched to a gene. Germline CDR1 is SNHLY and CDR2 is FYNNEI. The CDR3 DNA reads as TGTGCCAGCATCGCTACTAGCGGGGGGCCGTCAGATACGCAGTATTTT. Translation gives CASIATSGGPSDTQYF.

CDR3 amino acids: CASSSTSGLFF. Here the CDR3 DNA reads TGTGCCAGCAGTTCAACTTCCGGGCTGTTTTTT. This chain links TRBV6-6 with TRBJ2-2; D remains unclear. CDR1 is MNHNY, CDR2 SVGAGI, per germline (reference sequence). V lost 4 bases to trimming and J lost 13 bases, with 10 bases between them. The CDR3 contains 11 residues.

V is TRBV4-2 and J is TRBJ2-1; 10 nucleotides line up with TRBD2. This CDR3 has 16 residues. The V gene's germline CDR1 is LGHNA and CDR2 YNFKEQ. V lost 4 bases, J lost 2 bases, and 5 bases stayed unmatched. The CDR3, as DNA: TGTGCCAGCAGCCCCCCCAGCGGGGGGGCCTACAATGAGCAGTTCTTC. Amino acid sequence: CASSPPSGGAYNEQFF.

V gene TRBV30 combines with J gene TRBJ1-5; TRBD1 matches 7 bases. The junction had 6 bases not matched to a gene; V was cut back by 4 bases and J by 3 bases. The CDR3 length is 14 residues. The germline V gene encodes CDR1 GTSNPN and CDR2 SVGIG (reference sequence). The CDR3 DNA is TGTGCCTGGACCTCGGACAGGATCAATCAGCCCCAGCATTTT. Its translation: CAWTSDRINQPQHF.